This T cell receptor (beta chain) appears in the sequencing data of a study of long-term antiretroviral therapy in people with HIV. Germline CDR1 SGHVS, CDR2 FNYEAQ. The CDR3 is made up of 15 amino acids. V was pared by 5 bases and J by 4 bases, with 7 bases of the junction left unmatched. Remarks on this clone: Its specificity is unknown.

Run at survey level, the immunoSEQ assay was version v3.0. Profiled with immunoSEQ multiplex PCR; TCRdb holds only in-frame clones, not every one. In the table there are some 40,000 clones, approximately 94% of which are singletons. Whole-study results and caveats: Dominant in the repertoire at all time points were clones expanded before ART.

The receptor's source is a man aged 30-40 years with HIV. This chain links TRBV7-6 with TRBJ1-4, with 7 bases lining up with TRBD1. This specimen was unsorted PBMCs, taken approximately 9.1 years after starting antiretroviral therapy. The chain's CDR3 is CASSRADRSNEKLFF. In DNA form, the CDR3 reads TGTGCCAGCAGCAGGGCGGACAGGAGTAATGAAAAACTGTTTTTT.